Below, 14 T cell receptor beta chains from the same sample are listed, as sequenced in a study of T cells in pancreatic ductal adenocarcinoma. Surgery without prior neoadjuvant therapy was the treatment of the selected pancreatic ductal adenocarcinoma patients. Only in-frame clones appear in the TCRdb table, and some are missing; sequencing was by immunoSEQ multiplex PCR. Here the sample spans over 100,000 clones, 90% to 95% being singletons. Material: PBMCs. The receptors come from a human donor with pancreatic ductal adenocarcinoma.

The V call is TRBV27, the J call TRBJ1-1, with D maybe TRBD1 (5 bases). The CDR3 is 13 residues long. From germline, CDR1 is MNHEY and CDR2 SMNVEV (reference sequence). V lost 5 bases to trimming and J lost 3 bases, with 10 bases between them. In DNA form, the CDR3 reads TGTGCCAGCAGTCCCCAGGGCTACACTGAAGCTTTCTTT. It yields the protein CASSPQGYTEAFF.

The chain links TRBV7-3 to TRBJ2-7, with D uncertain. Trimming left V 4 bases short and J 9 bases short, with 10 bases between. CDR3 length equals 11 residues. The V gene's germline CDR1 is SGHTA and CDR2 FQGTGA. The CDR3 sequence is CASSYPHGQYF. The DNA of the CDR3 is TGTGCCAGCAGCTACCCGCACGGGCAGTACTTC.

This chain links TRBV5-1 with TRBJ2-3, with 9 bases aligning to TRBD1. The CDR3 totals 15 residues. V lost 4 bases to trimming and J lost 5 bases; unmatched junction nucleotides: 8. Germline V CDR1 and CDR2: SGHRS, YFSETQ. The CDR3, as DNA: TGCGCCAGCAGCACCGGGACAGGGTTGGGAGATACGCAGTATTTT. Its translation is CASSTGTGLGDTQYF.

J is TRBJ2-7 and V is TRBV9; D might be TRBD2 (6 bases). The CDR3 sequence is 13 residues long. Trimming took 2 bases from V and 6 from J, leaving 12 bases between them. Germline V lookup: CDR1 SGDLS, CDR2 YYNGEE. The chain's CDR3 is CASSVTFGGEQYF. CDR3 sequence (DNA): TGTGCCAGCAGCGTGACGTTCGGGGGCGAGCAGTACTTC. The full variable domain, with the rest looked up from reference TRBV9 and TRBJ2-7, is DSGVTQTPKHLITATGQRVTLRCSPRSGDLSVYWYQQSLDQGLQFLIQYYNGEERAKGNILERFSAQQFPDLHSELNLSSLELGDSALYFCASSVTFGGEQYFGPGTRLTVT.

The rearrangement joins TRBV5-5 to TRBJ2-7; weak D call: TRBD2 (6 bases). V was pared by 6 bases and J by 0 bases, with 13 bases between. The CDR3 is 14 residues long. Germline loops: CDR1 SGHKS, CDR2 YYEKEE (reference sequence). CDR3 amino acids: CASKMGLSSYEQYF. CDR3 nucleotides: TGTGCCAGCAAGATGGGACTTAGCTCCTACGAGCAGTACTTC.

The V and J genes are TRBV30 and TRBJ1-2; no clear D. Germline V lookup: CDR1 GTSNPN, CDR2 SVGIG (reference sequence). Trimming removed 5 bases from V and 8 bases from J, with 15 bases in between. CDR3 length: 12 residues. The CDR3 DNA sequence: TGTGCCTGGCGCCTTCCCCCGGGAGGCTACACCTTC. Translation gives CAWRLPPGGYTF.

As DNA, the CDR3 is TGTGCCAGTAGTATAAGTGGTAGCCCAGAGACCCAGTACTTC. Amino acid sequence: CASSISGSPETQYF. V usage is TRBV19 and J usage is TRBJ2-5, with no clear D. V was pared by 2 bases and J by 4 bases, with 11 bases between. Germline CDR1 reads LNHDA; CDR2 reads SQIVND (reference sequence). The CDR3 runs to 14 residues.

The rearrangement joins TRBV7-7 to TRBJ2-5; TRBD1 agrees at 9 bases. Germline V gene lookup returns CDR1 SSHAT and CDR2 FNYEAQ (reference sequence). This CDR3 has 15 amino acids. The CDR3 DNA reads TGTGCTAGCGGTCCCGGGACAGGGAGGCAAGAGACCCAGTACTTC. It codes for CASGPGTGRQETQYF.

The rearrangement uses TRBV4-3 and TRBJ1-5, with TRBD1 identical over 7 bases. This CDR3 comprises 13 residues. From germline, CDR1 is LGHNA and CDR2 YSLEER. V shed 4 bases and J 9 bases; nucleotides not matched to a gene: 6. The CDR3 spells CASSRGTASPQHF. As DNA, the CDR3 is TGCGCCAGCAGCCGGGGGACAGCCTCGCCCCAGCATTTT.

J is TRBJ1-5 and V is TRBV6-1; perhaps TRBD1 as D (6 bases). Between the trimmed V and J ends, which lost 6 bases and 6 bases, there was a span of 15 bases. CDR1 MNHNS and CDR2 SASEGT come from the germline V gene. CDR3 length: 14 residues. DNA of the CDR3: TGTGCCAGCAGGGCCTCAGGGGAGGGTCAGCCCCAGCATTTT. Amino acid sequence: CASRASGEGQPQHF.

The chain combines TRBV9 with TRBJ1-4; D unresolved. CDR3 length: 14 residues. Trimming stripped 7 bases from V and 3 bases from J, with 13 bases between. Germline V gene data show CDR1 as SGDLS and CDR2 as YYNGEE. CDR3 residues: CASSGGGSNEKLFF. CDR3 coding DNA: TGTGCCAGCTCAGGAGGAGGGTCTAATGAAAAACTGTTTTTT.

This sequence joins TRBV28 and TRBJ2-5; no firm D call. CDR1 is MDHEN and CDR2 is SYDVKM in the germline V gene. This CDR3 contains 13 residues. The ends were cut back, 7 bases at V and 1 base at J, with 10 bases in the middle. The CDR3 DNA reads as TGTGCCAGCACCCCCAGAACCCAAGAGACCCAGTACTTC. Translation gives CASTPRTQETQYF. The variable domain in full, with the rest retrieved from reference TRBV28 and TRBJ2-5, is DVKVTQSSRYLVKRTGEKVFLECVQDMDHENMFWYRQDPGLGLRLIYFSYDVKMKEKGDIPEGYSVSREKKERFSLILESASTNQTSMYLCASTPRTQETQYFGPGTRLLVL.

The gene calls are TRBV27 and TRBJ1-2; no clear D. The CDR3 contains 14 residues. V was clipped by 5 bases and J by 6 bases, with 16 bases between them. The germline V gene encodes CDR1 MNHEY and CDR2 SMNVEV (reference sequence). The CDR3 region has the DNA TGTGCCAGCAGTAGAGCGGGGTTTACGGATGGCTACACCTTC. Translation: CASSRAGFTDGYTF.

This chain uses TRBV28 with TRBJ1-2; a weak D match, TRBD1 (6 bases). The CDR3 has 14 residues. V was pared by 1 base and J by 8 bases, with 14 bases between. The V gene's germline CDR1 is MDHEN and CDR2 SYDVKM. CDR3 in amino acids: CASSLSGRRGGYTF. Here the CDR3 DNA reads TGTGCCAGCAGTTTATCCGGCCGCAGGGGAGGCTACACCTTC.